This T cell receptor beta chain was profiled in a study of blood T cell repertoires in COVID-19. Assay used: immunoSEQ multiplex PCR; TCRdb lists only in-frame clones, some missing. This sample yields 210,000 or so clones, of which about 89% are seen a single time; roughly 6.7% belongs to the top ten. The sample comprised peripheral blood. This receptor was obtained from a man in his forties or fifties with acute or convalescent COVID-19.

The CDR3 sequence: CASSAQGQGVLQETQYF. Written as DNA, the CDR3 is TGTGCCAGCAGTGCCCAGGGACAGGGGGTACTCCAAGAGACCCAGTACTTC. The V call is TRBV6-1, the J call TRBJ2-5; TRBD1 matches at 11 bases. Germline-derived CDR1 and CDR2 are MNHNS and SASEGT. V gave up 4 bases and J gave up 1 base; unmatched junction bases: 8. CDR3 size: 17 residues.